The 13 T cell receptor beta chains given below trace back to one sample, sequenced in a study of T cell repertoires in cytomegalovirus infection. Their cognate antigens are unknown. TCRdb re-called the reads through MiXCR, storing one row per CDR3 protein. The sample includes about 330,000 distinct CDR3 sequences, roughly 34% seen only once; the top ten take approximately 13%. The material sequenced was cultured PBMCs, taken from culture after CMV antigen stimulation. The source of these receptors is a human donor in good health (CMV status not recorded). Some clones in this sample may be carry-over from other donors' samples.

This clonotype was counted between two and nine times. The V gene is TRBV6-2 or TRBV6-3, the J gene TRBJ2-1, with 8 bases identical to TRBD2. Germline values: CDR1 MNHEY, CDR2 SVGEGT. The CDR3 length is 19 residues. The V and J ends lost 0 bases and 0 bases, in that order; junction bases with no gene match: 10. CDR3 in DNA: TGTGCCAGCAGTTACTCTTTAGCGGGATCCTCTAGCTCCTACAATGAGCAGTTCTTC. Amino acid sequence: CASSYSLAGSSSSYNEQFF.

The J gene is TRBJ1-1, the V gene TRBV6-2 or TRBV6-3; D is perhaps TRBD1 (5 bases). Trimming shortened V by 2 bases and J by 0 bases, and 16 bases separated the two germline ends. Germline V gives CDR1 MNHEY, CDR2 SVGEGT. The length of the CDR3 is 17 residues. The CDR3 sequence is CASSYGNGAGLNTEAFF. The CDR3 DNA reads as TGTGCCAGCAGTTACGGGAATGGGGCAGGGCTGAACACTGAAGCTTTCTTT.

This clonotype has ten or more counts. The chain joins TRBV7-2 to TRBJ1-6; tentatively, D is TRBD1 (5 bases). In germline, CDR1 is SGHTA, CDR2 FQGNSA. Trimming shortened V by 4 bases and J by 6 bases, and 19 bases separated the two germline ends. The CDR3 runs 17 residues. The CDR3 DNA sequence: TGTGCCAGCAGCTACAGGCCTTGGGGCTCTTTTAATTCACCCCTCCACTTT. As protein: CASSYRPWGSFNSPLHF.

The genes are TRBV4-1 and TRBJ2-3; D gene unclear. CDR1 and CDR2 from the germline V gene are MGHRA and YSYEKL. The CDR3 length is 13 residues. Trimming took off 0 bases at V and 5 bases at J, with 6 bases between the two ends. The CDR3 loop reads CASSQDYRDTQYF. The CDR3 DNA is TGCGCCAGCAGCCAAGATTACAGAGATACGCAGTATTTT.

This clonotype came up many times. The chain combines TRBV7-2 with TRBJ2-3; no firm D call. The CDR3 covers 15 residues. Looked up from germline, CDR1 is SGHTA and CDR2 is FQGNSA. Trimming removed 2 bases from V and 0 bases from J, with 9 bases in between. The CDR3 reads CASSLIGISTDTQYF. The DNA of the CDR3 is TGTGCCAGCAGCTTAATTGGTATTAGCACAGATACGCAGTATTTT.

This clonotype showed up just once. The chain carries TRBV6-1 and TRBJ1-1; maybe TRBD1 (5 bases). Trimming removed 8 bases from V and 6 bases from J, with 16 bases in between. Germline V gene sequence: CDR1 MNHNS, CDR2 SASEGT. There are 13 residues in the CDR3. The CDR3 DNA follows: TGTGCCAGCCTCCCCAGGGCGTACCCTGAAGCTTTCTTT. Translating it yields CASLPRAYPEAFF.

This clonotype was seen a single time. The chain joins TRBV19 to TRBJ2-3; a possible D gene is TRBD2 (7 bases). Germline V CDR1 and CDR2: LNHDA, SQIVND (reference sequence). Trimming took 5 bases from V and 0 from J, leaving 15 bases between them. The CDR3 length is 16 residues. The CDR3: CASSLGGGLSTDTQYF. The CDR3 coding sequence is TGTGCCAGTAGTTTGGGGGGGGGCCTGAGCACAGATACGCAGTATTTT.

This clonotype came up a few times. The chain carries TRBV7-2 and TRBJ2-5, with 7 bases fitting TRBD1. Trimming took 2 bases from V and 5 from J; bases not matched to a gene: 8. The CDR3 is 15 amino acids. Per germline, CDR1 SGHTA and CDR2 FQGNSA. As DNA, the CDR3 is TGTGCCAGCAGCTTAACACAGGGGTCATATGAGACCCAGTACTTC. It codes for CASSLTQGSYETQYF.

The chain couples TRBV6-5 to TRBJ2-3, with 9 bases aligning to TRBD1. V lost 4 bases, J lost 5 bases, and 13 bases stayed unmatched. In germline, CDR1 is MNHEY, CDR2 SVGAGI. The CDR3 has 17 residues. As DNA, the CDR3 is TGTGCCAGCAGTTTTACGGTCGCGGGACAGGGTGAAGATACGCAGTATTTT. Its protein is CASSFTVAGQGEDTQYF.

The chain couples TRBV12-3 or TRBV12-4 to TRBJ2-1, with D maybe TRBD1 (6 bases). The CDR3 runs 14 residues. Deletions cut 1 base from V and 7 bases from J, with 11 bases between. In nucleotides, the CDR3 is TGTGCCAGCAGTTTAGGACAGGTCAAGAATGAGCAGTTCTTC. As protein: CASSLGQVKNEQFF.

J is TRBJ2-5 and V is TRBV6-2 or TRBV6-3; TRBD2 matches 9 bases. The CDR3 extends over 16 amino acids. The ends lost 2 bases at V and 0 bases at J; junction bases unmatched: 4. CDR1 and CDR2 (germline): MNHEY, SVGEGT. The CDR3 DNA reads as TGTGCCAGCAGTTACCTGGCTAGCGGGGACCAAGAGACCCAGTACTTC. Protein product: CASSYLASGDQETQYF.

The CDR3 DNA sequence: TGTGCCAGCAGCTTGTTCCCCCCCTCCTACGAGCAGTACGTC. This encodes CASSLFPPSYEQYV. This chain uses TRBV5-6 with TRBJ2-7, with no clear D. V lost 1 base to trimming and J lost 0 bases, with 8 bases between them. CDR1 SGHDT and CDR2 YYEEEE come from the germline V gene. The CDR3 totals 14 residues.

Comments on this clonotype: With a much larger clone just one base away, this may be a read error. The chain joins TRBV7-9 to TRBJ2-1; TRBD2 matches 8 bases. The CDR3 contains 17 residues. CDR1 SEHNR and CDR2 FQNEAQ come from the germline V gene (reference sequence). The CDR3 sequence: CASSLYVSGASFNEQFF. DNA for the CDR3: TGTGCCAGCAGCTTATATGTTAGCGGGGCCTCCTTCAATGAGCAGTTCTTC.